This T cell receptor beta chain was sequenced during a study of shared clonotypes between healthy human individuals. Turning to the study itself: The study used three CD4 naive, three CD4 memory, two CD8 naive and one CD8 memory plate per donor. Study-level results: Shared clonotypes: 4.5% to 6% naive CD4, about 3.3% naive CD8, roughly 2.4% memory CD4, around 0.4% memory CD8.

Naive CD8 cells comprised CD45RO-negative, CCR7-positively selected cells, excluding terminally differentiated effector memory CD45RA+ cells. Authors' processing steps: In the immunoSEQ data, sequences were junction-only and lacked quality scores, so filtering differed. Method: immunoSEQ multiplex PCR; TCRdb's copy keeps in-frame clones and lacks some. V, J and clone size derive from that table, while D and trimming were established from the DNA sequence. The sample has about 2.1 million clones; around 95% are singletons. The germline V and J ends were trimmed by 3 bases and 5 bases, with 21 bases remaining between them. The germline CDR1 and CDR2 sequences are SGDLS and YYNGEE. The CDR3 sequence is 18 residues long. As regards this clone: Antigen unknown.

This chain links TRBV9 with TRBJ1-6; D perhaps matches TRBD1 (5 bases). The sequenced sample consisted of naive CD8+ T cells from PBMCs. This sequence originates from a man between 18 and 35 years old in good health. Some clones in this sample may be carry-over from other donors' samples. Written as DNA, the CDR3 is TGTGCCAGCAGCGCCCGCCGTGAGATTCAGGGCCATAATTCACCCCTCCACTTT. It specifies CASSARREIQGHNSPLHF.